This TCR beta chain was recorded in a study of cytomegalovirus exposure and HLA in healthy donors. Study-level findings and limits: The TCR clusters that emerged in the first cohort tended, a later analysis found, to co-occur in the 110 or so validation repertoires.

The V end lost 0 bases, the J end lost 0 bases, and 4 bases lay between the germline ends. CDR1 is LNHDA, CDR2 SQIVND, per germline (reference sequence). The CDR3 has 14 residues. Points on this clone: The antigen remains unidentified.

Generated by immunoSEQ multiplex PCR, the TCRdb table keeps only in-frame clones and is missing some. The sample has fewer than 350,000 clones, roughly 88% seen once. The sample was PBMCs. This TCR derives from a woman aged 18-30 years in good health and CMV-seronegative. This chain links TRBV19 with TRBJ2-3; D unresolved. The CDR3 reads CASSIDISTDTQYF. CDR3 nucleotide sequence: TGTGCCAGTAGTATAGATATCAGCACAGATACGCAGTATTTT.